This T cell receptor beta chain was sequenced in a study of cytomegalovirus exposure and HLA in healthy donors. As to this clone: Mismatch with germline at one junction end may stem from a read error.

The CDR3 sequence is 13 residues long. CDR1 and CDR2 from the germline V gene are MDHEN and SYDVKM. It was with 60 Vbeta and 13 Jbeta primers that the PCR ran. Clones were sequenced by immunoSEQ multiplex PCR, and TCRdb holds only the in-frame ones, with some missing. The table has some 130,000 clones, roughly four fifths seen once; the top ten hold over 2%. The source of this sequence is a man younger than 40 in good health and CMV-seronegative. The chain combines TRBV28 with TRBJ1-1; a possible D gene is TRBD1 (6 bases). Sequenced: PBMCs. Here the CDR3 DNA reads TGCCATACCGGTCAGGGGATGAACACTGAAGCTTTCTTT. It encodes CHTGQGMNTEAFF. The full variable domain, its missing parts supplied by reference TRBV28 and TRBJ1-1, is DVKVTQSSRYLVKRTGEKVFLECVQDMDHENMFWYRQDPGLGLRLIYFSYDVKMKEKGDIPEGYSVSREKKERFSLILESASTNQTSMYLCHTGQGMNTEAFFGQGTRLTVV.